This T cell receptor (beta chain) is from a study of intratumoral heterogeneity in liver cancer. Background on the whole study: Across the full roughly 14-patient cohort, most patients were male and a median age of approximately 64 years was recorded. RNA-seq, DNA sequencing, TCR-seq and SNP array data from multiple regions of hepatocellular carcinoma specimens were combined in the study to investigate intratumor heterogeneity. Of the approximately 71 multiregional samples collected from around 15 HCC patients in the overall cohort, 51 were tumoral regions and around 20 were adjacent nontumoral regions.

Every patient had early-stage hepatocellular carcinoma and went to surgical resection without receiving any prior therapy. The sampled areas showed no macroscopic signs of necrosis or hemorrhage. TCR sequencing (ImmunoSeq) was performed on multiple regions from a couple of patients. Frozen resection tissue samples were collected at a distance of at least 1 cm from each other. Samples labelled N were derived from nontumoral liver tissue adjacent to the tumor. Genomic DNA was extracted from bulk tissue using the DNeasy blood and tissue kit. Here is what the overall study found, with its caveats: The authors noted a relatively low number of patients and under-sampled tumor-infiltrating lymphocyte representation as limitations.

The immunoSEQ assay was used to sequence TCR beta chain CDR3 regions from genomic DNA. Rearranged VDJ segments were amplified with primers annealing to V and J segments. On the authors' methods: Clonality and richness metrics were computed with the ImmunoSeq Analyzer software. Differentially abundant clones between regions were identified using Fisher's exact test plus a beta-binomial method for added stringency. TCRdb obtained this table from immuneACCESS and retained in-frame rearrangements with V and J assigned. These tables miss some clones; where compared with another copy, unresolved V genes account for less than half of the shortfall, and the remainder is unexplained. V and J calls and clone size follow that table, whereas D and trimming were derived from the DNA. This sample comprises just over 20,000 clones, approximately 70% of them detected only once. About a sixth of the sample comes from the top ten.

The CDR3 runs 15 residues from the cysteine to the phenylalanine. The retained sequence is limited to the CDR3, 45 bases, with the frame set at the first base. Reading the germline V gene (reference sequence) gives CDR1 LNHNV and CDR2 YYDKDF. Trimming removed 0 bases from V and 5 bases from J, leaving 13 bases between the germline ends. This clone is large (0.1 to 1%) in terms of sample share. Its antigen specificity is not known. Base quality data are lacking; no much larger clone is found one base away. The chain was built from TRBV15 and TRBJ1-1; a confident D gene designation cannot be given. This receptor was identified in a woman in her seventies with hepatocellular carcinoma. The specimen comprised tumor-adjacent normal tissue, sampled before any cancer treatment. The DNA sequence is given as TGTGCCACCAGCAGAGATCCTGAGGGCGAGACTGAAGCTTTCTTT. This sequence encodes CATSRDPEGETEAFF.